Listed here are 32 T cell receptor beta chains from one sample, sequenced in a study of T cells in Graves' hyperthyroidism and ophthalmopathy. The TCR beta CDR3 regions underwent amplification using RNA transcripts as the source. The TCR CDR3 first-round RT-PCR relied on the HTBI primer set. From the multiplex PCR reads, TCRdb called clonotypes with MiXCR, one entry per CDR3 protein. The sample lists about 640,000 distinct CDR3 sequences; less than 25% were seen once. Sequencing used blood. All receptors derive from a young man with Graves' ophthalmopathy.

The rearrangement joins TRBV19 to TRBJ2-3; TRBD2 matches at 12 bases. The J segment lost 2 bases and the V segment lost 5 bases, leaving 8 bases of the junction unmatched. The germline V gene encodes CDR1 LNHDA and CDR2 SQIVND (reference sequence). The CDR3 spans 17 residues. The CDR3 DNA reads TGTGCCAGTAGTCCCCCCCGACTAGCGGGGGTCACAGATACGCAGTATTTT. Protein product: CASSPPRLAGVTDTQYF.

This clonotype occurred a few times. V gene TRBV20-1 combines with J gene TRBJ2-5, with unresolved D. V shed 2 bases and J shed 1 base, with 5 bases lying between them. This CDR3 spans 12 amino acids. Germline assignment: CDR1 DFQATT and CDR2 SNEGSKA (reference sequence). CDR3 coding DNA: TGCAGTGCTAGAAAGGGCCAAGAGACCCAGTACTTC. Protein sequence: CSARKGQETQYF.

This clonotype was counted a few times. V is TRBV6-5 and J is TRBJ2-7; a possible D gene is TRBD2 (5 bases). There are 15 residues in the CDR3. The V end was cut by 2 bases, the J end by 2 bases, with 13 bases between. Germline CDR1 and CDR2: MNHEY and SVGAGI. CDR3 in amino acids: CASSYRIDGAYEQYF. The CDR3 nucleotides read TGTGCCAGCAGTTACCGGATTGACGGGGCCTACGAGCAGTACTTC.

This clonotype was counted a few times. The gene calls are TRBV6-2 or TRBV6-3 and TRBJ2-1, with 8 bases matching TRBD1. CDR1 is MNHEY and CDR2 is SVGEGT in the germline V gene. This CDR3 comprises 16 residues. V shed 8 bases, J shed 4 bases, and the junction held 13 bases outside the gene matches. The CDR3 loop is CASQLTLGTGYNEQFF. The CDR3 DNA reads TGTGCCAGCCAACTTACGCTCGGGACAGGTTACAATGAGCAGTTCTTC.

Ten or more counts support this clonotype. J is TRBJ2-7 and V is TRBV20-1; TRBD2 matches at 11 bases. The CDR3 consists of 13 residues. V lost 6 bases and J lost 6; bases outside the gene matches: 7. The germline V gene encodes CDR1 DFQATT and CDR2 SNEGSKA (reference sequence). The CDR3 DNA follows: TGCAGTGCCACTAGCGGGAGTAGTCGCGAGCAGTACTTC. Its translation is CSATSGSSREQYF.

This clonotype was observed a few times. The CDR3 DNA reads TGTGCCAGCCGGCCCGGGAGGGGACTCCACTCCTACGAGCAGTACTTC. Translated: CASRPGRGLHSYEQYF. V usage is TRBV6-2 or TRBV6-3 and J usage is TRBJ2-7; 8 bases match TRBD2. CDR1 and CDR2 from the germline V gene are MNHEY and SVGEGT. The CDR3 sequence is 16 residues long. J lost 0 bases, V lost 8 bases, and 12 bases had no gene match.

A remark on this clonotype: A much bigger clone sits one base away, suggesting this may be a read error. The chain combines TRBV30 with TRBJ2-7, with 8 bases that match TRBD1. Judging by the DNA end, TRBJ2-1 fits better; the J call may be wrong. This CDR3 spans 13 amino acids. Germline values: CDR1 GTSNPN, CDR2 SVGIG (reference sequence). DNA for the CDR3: TGTGCCTGGAGTGTCGACAGGGGCTACGAGCAGTTCTTC. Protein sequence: CAWSVDRGYEQFF.

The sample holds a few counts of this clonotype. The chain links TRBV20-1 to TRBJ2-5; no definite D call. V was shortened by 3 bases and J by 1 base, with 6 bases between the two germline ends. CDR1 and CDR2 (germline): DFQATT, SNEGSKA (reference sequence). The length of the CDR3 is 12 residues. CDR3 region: CSASDPQETQYF. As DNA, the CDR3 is TGCAGTGCTAGTGACCCCCAAGAGACCCAGTACTTC.

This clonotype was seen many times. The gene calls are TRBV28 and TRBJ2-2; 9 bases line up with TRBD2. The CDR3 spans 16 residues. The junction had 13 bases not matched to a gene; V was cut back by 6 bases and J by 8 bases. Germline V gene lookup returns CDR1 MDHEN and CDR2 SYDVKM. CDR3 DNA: TGTGCCAGCAGGTCCAGCGGGAGGTCTTCCTTAGGGGAGCTGTTTTTT. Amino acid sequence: CASRSSGRSSLGELFF.

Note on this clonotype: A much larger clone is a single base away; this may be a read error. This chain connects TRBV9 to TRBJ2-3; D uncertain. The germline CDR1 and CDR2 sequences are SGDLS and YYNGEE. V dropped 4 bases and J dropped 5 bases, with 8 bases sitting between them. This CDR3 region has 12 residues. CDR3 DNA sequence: TGTGCCAGCAGCCCTGTTGGAGATACGCAGTATTTT. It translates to CASSPVGDTQYF. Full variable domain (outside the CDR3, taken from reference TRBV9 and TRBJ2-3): DSGVTQTPKHLITATGQRVTLRCSPRSGDLSVYWYQQSLDQGLQFLIQYYNGEERAKGNILERFSAQQFPDLHSELNLSSLELGDSALYFCASSPVGDTQYFGPGTRLTVL.

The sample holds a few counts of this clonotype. DNA of the CDR3: TGTGCCAGCAGCGGGGGACAGTTTACCGACGGCTACACCTTC. As protein: CASSGGQFTDGYTF. This chain joins TRBV5-4 and TRBJ1-2, with 7 bases matching TRBD1. Unmatched junction bases numbered 11, after V lost 4 bases and J lost 8 bases. The CDR3 consists of 14 residues. The germline gives CDR1 SGHNT, CDR2 YYREEE (reference sequence).

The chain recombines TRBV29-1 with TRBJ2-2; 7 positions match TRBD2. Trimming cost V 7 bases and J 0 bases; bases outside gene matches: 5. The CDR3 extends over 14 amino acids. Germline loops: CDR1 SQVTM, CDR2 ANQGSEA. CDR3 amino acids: CSAGGPSNTGELFF. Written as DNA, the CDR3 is TGCAGCGCGGGGGGACCATCGAACACCGGGGAGCTGTTTTTT.

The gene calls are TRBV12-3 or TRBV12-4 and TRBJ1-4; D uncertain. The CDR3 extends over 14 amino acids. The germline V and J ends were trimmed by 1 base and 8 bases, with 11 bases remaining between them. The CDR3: CASSLGTGREKLFF. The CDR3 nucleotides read TGTGCCAGCAGTTTAGGGACGGGTAGGGAAAAACTGTTTTTT.

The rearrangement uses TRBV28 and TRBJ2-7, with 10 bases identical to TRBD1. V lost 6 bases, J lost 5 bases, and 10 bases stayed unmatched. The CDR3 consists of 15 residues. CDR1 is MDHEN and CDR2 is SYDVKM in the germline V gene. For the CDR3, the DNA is TGTGCCAGCAGCCCGCGGCGGGACAGGGGAAACGAGCAGTACTTC. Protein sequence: CASSPRRDRGNEQYF.

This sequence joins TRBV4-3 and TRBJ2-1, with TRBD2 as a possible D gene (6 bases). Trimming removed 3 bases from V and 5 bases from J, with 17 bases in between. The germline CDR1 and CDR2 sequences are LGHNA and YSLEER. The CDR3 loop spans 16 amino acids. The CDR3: CASSQELATGNNEQFF. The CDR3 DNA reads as TGCGCCAGCAGCCAGGAACTAGCTACCGGTAACAATGAGCAGTTCTTC.

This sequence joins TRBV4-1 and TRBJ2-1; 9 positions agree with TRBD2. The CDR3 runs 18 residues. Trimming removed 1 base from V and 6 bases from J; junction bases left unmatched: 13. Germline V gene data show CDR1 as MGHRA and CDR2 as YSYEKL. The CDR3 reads CASSQVDMGLAGSNEQFF. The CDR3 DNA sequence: TGCGCCAGCAGCCAAGTTGATATGGGTCTAGCGGGATCCAATGAGCAGTTCTTC.

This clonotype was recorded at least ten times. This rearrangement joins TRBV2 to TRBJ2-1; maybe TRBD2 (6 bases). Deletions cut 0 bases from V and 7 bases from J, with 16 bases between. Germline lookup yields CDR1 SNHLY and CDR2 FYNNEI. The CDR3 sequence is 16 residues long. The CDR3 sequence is CASSEARLVVRNEQFF. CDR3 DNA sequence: TGTGCCAGCAGTGAAGCGAGACTAGTGGTAAGGAATGAGCAGTTCTTC.

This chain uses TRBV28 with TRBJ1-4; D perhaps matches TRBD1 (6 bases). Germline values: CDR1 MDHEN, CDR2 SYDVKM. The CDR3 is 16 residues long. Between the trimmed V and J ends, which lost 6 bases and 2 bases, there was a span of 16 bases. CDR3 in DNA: TGTGCCAGCAGCGACGCCAGGGGACCGACTAATGAAAAACTGTTTTTT. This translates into CASSDARGPTNEKLFF.

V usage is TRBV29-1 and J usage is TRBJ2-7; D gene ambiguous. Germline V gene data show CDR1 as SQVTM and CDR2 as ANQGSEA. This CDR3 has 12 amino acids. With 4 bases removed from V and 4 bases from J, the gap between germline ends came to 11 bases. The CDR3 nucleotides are TGCAGCGTTGGAAACACCGAATACGAGCAGTACTTC. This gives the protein CSVGNTEYEQYF.

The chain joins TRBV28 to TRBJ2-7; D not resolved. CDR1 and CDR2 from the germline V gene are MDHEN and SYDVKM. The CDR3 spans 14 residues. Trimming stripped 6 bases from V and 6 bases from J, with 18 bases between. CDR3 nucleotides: TGTGCCAGCAGCCCCAGGCCCGGGTGGAGCGAGCAGTACTTC. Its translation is CASSPRPGWSEQYF.

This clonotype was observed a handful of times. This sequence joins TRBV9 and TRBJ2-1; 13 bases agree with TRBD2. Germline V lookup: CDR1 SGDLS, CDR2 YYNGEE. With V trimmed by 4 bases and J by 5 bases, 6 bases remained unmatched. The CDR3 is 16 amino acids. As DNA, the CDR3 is TGTGCCAGCAGCCCACTAGCGGGAGGGACCCACAATGAGCAGTTCTTC. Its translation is CASSPLAGGTHNEQFF. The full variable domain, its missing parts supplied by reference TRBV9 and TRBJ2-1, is DSGVTQTPKHLITATGQRVTLRCSPRSGDLSVYWYQQSLDQGLQFLIQYYNGEERAKGNILERFSAQQFPDLHSELNLSSLELGDSALYFCASSPLAGGTHNEQFFGPGTRLTVL.

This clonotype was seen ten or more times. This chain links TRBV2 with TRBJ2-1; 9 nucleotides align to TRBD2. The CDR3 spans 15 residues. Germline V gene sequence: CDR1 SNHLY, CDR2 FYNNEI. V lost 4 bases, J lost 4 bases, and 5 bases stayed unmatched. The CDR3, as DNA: TGTGCCAGCAGTGGACTAGCGGAGTTATACAATGAGCAGTTCTTC. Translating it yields CASSGLAELYNEQFF.

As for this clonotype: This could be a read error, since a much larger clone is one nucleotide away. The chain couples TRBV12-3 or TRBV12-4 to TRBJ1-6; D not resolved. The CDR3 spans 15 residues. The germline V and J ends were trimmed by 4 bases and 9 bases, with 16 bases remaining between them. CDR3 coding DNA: TGTGCCAGCAGTTCCAACAGCCTGGGGTGTTCACCCCTCCACTTT. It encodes CASSSNSLGCSPLHF.

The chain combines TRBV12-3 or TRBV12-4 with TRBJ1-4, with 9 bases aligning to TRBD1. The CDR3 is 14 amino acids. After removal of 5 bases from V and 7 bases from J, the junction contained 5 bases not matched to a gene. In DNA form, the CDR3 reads TGTGCCAGCAGTCGGACAGGGGTGGGTGAAAAACTGTTTTTT. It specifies CASSRTGVGEKLFF.

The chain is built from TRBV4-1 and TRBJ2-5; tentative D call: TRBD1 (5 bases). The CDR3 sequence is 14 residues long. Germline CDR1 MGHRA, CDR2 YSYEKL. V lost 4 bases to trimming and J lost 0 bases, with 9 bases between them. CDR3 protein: CASSLQEYQETQYF. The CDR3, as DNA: TGCGCCAGCAGCCTACAGGAGTACCAAGAGACCCAGTACTTC.

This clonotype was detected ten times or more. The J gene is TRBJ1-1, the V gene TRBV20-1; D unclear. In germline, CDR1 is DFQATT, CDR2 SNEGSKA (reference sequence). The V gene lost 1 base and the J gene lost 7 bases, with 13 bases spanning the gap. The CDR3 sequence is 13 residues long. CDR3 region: CSARAGLRLEAFF. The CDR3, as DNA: TGCAGTGCTAGAGCCGGGTTAAGACTTGAAGCTTTCTTT.

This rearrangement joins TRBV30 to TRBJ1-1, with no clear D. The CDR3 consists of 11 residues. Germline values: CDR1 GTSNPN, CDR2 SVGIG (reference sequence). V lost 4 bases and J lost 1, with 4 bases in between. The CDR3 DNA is TGTGCCTGGAAGCGGAACACTGAAGCTTTCTTT. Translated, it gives CAWKRNTEAFF.

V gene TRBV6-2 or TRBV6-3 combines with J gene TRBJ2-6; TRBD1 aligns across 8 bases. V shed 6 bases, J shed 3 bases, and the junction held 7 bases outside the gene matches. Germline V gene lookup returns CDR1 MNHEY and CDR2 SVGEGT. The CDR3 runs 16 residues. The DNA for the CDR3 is TGTGCCAGCAGCATCAGGGGGCAAAGTGGGGCCAACGTCCTGACTTTC. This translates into CASSIRGQSGANVLTF.

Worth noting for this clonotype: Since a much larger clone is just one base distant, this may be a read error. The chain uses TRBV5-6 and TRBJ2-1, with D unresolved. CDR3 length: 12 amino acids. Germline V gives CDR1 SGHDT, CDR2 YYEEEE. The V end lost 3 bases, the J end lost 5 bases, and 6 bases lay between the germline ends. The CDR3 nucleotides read TGTGCCAGCAGCTCCTACCACAATGAGCAGTTCTTC. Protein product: CASSSYHNEQFF.

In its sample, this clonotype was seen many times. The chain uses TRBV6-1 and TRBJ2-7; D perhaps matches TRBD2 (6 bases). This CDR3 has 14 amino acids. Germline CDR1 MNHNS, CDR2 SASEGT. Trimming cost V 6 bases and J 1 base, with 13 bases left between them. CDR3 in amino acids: CASREGGGSYEQYF. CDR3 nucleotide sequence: TGTGCCAGCAGGGAGGGCGGCGGTTCCTACGAGCAGTACTTC.

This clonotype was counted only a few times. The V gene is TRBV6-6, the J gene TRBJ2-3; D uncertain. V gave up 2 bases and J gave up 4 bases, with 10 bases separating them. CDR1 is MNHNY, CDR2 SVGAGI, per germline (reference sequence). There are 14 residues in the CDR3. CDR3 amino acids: CASSYALRADTQYF. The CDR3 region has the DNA TGTGCCAGCAGTTACGCCCTGCGAGCAGATACGCAGTATTTT.

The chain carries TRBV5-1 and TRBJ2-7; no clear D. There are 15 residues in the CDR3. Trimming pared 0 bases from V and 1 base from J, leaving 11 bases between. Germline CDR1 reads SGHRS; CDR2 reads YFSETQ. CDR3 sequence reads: CASSLEASDSYEQYF. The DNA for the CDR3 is TGCGCCAGCAGCTTGGAGGCCAGTGATTCCTACGAGCAGTACTTC.